Shown below are 3 T cell receptor beta chains from a single sample sequenced in a study of cytomegalovirus exposure and HLA in healthy donors. Researchers ran the PCR with 60 Vbeta and 13 Jbeta primers. Libraries were prepared by immunoSEQ multiplex PCR; TCRdb keeps only in-frame clonotypes and omits some of them. The table records 120,000 or so clones, about 83% of them present only once. Sample: PBMCs. The receptors were sampled from a man between 25 and 39 years old in good health and CMV-seronegative.

The chain links TRBV5-5 to TRBJ1-2; 7 positions match TRBD1. The CDR3 spans 14 residues. Per the germline V gene, CDR1 is SGHKS and CDR2 is YYEKEE (reference sequence). The trim removed 4 bases at V and 4 bases at J, leaving 7 bases unmatched. DNA of the CDR3: TGTGCCAGCAGCACAGGAGGGACAGCCTATGGCTACACCTTC. Its translation: CASSTGGTAYGYTF.

The chain uses TRBV29-1 and TRBJ2-5; TRBD1 matches 8 bases. The end of the DNA fits TRBJ2-7 better, so the J call may be wrong. Germline CDR1 SQVTM, CDR2 ANQGSEA. CDR3 length: 12 amino acids. CDR3: CSVGQGSSEQYF. CDR3 DNA: TGCAGCGTCGGACAGGGTTCCAGCGAGCAGTACTTC.

V and J are TRBV10-3 and TRBJ2-3; D may be TRBD2 (6 bases). From germline, CDR1 is ENHRY and CDR2 SYGVKD. The CDR3 is made up of 15 amino acids. Between the trimmed V and J ends, which lost 0 bases and 2 bases, there was a span of 9 bases. The DNA for the CDR3 is TGTGCCATCAGTGAGTCGATAGCGGACACAGATACGCAGTATTTT. This sequence encodes CAISESIADTDTQYF.